The 20 T cell receptor beta chains below all came from one sample that was sequenced in a study of immune cell composition in non-small cell lung cancer. Normal lung was sampled as far from the tumour as possible, at least 3 cm. Sequencing used immunoSEQ multiplex PCR; TCRdb keeps in-frame clones, though not all of them. The sample yields about 3,600 clones, roughly four fifths seen once. Input material: non-adjacent lung tissue. The receptors were gathered from a human donor with non-small cell lung cancer.

The rearrangement links TRBV18 to TRBJ2-5, with D perhaps TRBD1 (5 bases). Trimming cost V 4 bases and J 5 bases, with 11 bases left between them. Germline CDR1 is KGHSH and CDR2 is LQKENI. This CDR3 is 13 amino acids long. The CDR3 protein is CASSQDIDETQYF. The CDR3 DNA reads as TGTGCCAGCTCACAGGACATCGATGAGACCCAGTACTTC.

This chain uses TRBV5-1 with TRBJ1-2; no reliable D call. V lost 0 bases to trimming and J lost 4 bases, with 10 bases between them. The CDR3 has 14 residues. Germline V gene sequence: CDR1 SGHRS, CDR2 YFSETQ. The CDR3 coding sequence is TGCGCCAGCAGCTTGGCCACCCGGGGCTATGGCTACACCTTC. Amino acids: CASSLATRGYGYTF.

The chain recombines TRBV5-1 with TRBJ2-1; 10 bases line up with TRBD2. The CDR3 sequence is 15 residues long. The V segment lost 3 bases and the J segment 10 bases; nucleotides outside the gene matches: 10. Germline CDR1 and CDR2: SGHRS and YFSETQ. The CDR3 protein is CASSSSGGVALEQFF. The CDR3 nucleotides read TGCGCCAGCAGCTCGAGCGGGGGGGTGGCCTTGGAGCAGTTCTTC. The full variable domain, its missing parts supplied by reference TRBV5-1 and TRBJ2-1, is KAGVTQTPRYLIKTRGQQVTLSCSPISGHRSVSWYQQTPGQGLQFLFEYFSETQRNKGNFPGRFSGRQFSNSRSEMNVSTLELGDSALYLCASSSSGGVALEQFFGPGTRLTVL.

The chain has TRBV6-5 and TRBJ2-1, with TRBD2 identical over 8 bases. CDR3 length equals 14 residues. From germline, CDR1 is MNHEY and CDR2 SVGAGI. The V and J ends lost 6 bases and 8 bases, in that order; junction bases with no gene match: 9. CDR3 region: CASRRLGREDEQFF. The CDR3 DNA is TGTGCCAGCAGAAGACTGGGGCGGGAGGATGAGCAGTTCTTC.

This clone was seen more than once but under ten times. The V gene is TRBV4-1, the J gene TRBJ1-1; 10 nucleotides align to TRBD1. V lost 4 bases, J lost 5 bases, and 7 bases stayed unmatched. The CDR3 runs to 15 residues. The germline gives CDR1 MGHRA, CDR2 YSYEKL. The CDR3 DNA follows: TGCGCCAGCAGCCTCCGGGACAGGGGTTTGACTGAAGCTTTCTTT. Protein: CASSLRDRGLTEAFF.

This clone appeared a few times. This chain connects TRBV7-9 to TRBJ1-6; D is undetermined. The CDR3 runs to 14 residues. V was pared by 6 bases and J by 4 bases, with 10 bases between. Germline CDR1 is SEHNR and CDR2 is FQNEAQ (reference sequence). CDR3 in amino acids: CASSQWRYNSPLHF. In nucleotides, the CDR3 is TGTGCCAGCAGTCAGTGGAGGTATAATTCACCCCTCCACTTT. Supplemented by reference TRBV7-9 and TRBJ1-6, the full variable domain reads DTGVSQNPRHKITKRGQNVTFRCDPISEHNRLYWYRQTLGQGPEFLTYFQNEAQLEKSRLLSDRFSAERPKGSFSTLEIQRTEQGDSAMYLCASSQWRYNSPLHFGNGTRLTVT.

V gene TRBV4-1 combines with J gene TRBJ1-1; D ambiguous. Trimming cost V 4 bases and J 8 bases, with 17 bases left between them. Germline V CDR1 and CDR2: MGHRA, YSYEKL. The CDR3 is made up of 14 amino acids. The CDR3 region is CASSPIVLAAEAFF. The DNA of the CDR3 is TGCGCCAGCAGCCCCATCGTGCTGGCAGCGGAAGCTTTCTTT.

The genes are TRBV2 and TRBJ1-2; weak D call: TRBD1 (6 bases). V was clipped by 2 bases and J by 2 bases, with 6 bases between them. The CDR3 has 13 residues. The germline CDR1 and CDR2 sequences are SNHLY and FYNNEI. CDR3 DNA: TGTGCCAGCAGTGAACAGGGGAACTATGGCTACACCTTC. It specifies CASSEQGNYGYTF.

The V and J genes are TRBV30 and TRBJ1-2; 9 positions match TRBD1. In germline, CDR1 is GTSNPN, CDR2 SVGIG (reference sequence). This CDR3 spans 15 amino acids. The junction had 14 bases not matched to a gene; V was cut back by 4 bases and J by 8 bases. In DNA form, the CDR3 reads TGTGCCTGGATGGGGAACAGGGGGCGCTTACGCGGCTACACCTTC. Translating gives CAWMGNRGRLRGYTF.

A few counts support this clone. The chain recombines TRBV10-2 with TRBJ1-5; tentative D call: TRBD1 (6 bases). The V end was cut by 6 bases, the J end by 4 bases, with 13 bases between. This CDR3 has 14 residues. Germline V gives CDR1 WSHSY, CDR2 SAAADI. In DNA, the CDR3 is TGCGCCAGCAGGGCCTTAGGGGGAAATCAGCCCCAGCATTTT. It translates to CASRALGGNQPQHF.

The V call is TRBV19, the J call TRBJ1-3; D is undetermined. Per the germline V gene, CDR1 is LNHDA and CDR2 is SQIVND (reference sequence). V lost 3 bases and J 7 bases, leaving 13 bases between the germline ends. CDR3 length: 14 amino acids. The CDR3 DNA follows: TGTGCCAGTAGTATCGACGTGGAGGGCAACACCATATATTTT. The encoded protein is CASSIDVEGNTIYF.

This clone was detected once. The chain recombines TRBV5-1 with TRBJ1-6, with D unresolved. The CDR3 spans 13 residues. Trimming took off 4 bases at V and 6 bases at J, with 8 bases between the two ends. CDR1 SGHRS and CDR2 YFSETQ come from the germline V gene. CDR3 in amino acids: CASSSEPNSPLHF. In DNA, the CDR3 is TGCGCCAGCAGCAGCGAACCTAATTCACCCCTCCACTTT.

J is TRBJ1-2 and V is TRBV5-4, with a possible D match to TRBD1 (6 bases). The germline V and J ends were trimmed by 4 bases and 0 bases, with 22 bases remaining between them. The CDR3 contains 18 residues. Per germline, CDR1 SGHNT and CDR2 YYREEE (reference sequence). The CDR3: CASSRGGTTGATNYGYTF. In nucleotides, the CDR3 is TGTGCCAGCAGCCGGGGAGGGACAACGGGGGCCACTAACTATGGCTACACCTTC. Full variable domain (rest looked up from reference TRBV5-4 and TRBJ1-2): ETGVTQSPTHLIKTRGQQVTLRCSSQSGHNTVSWYQQALGQGPQFIFQYYREEENGRGNFPPRFSGLQFPNYSSELNVNALELDDSALYLCASSRGGTTGATNYGYTFGSGTRLTVV.

The chain employs TRBV18 and TRBJ2-7; perhaps TRBD2 as D (6 bases). The germline V gene encodes CDR1 KGHSH and CDR2 LQKENI. V dropped 0 bases and J dropped 3 bases, with 15 bases sitting between them. The CDR3 sequence is 16 residues long. CDR3 in amino acids: CASSPPQGTFDYEQYF. CDR3 sequence (DNA): TGTGCCAGCTCACCACCGCAAGGGACTTTTGACTACGAGCAGTACTTC.

The chain has TRBV28 and TRBJ1-2; TRBD1 aligns across 7 bases. The CDR3 extends over 14 amino acids. The junction had 7 bases not matched to a gene; V was cut back by 6 bases and J by 3 bases. CDR1 and CDR2 from the germline V gene are MDHEN and SYDVKM. Written as DNA, the CDR3 is TGTGCCAGCAGAGTAGGGGGCGATTACTATGGCTACACCTTC. The encoded protein is CASRVGGDYYGYTF.

The rearrangement joins TRBV5-4 to TRBJ2-2; 11 bases agree with TRBD2. Per germline, CDR1 SGHNT and CDR2 YYREEE (reference sequence). The V and J ends lost 5 bases and 8 bases, in that order; junction bases with no gene match: 8. This CDR3 spans 15 amino acids. The CDR3, as DNA: TGTGCCAGCAGTCCGGGACTAGCGGCGTTGGGGGAGCTGTTTTTT. Residues: CASSPGLAALGELFF. The whole variable domain, filled in from reference TRBV5-4 and TRBJ2-2, reads ETGVTQSPTHLIKTRGQQVTLRCSSQSGHNTVSWYQQALGQGPQFIFQYYREEENGRGNFPPRFSGLQFPNYSSELNVNALELDDSALYLCASSPGLAALGELFFGEGSRLTVL.

J is TRBJ2-5 and V is TRBV29-1; D is perhaps TRBD1 (5 bases). The CDR3 is made up of 14 amino acids. Germline V lookup: CDR1 SQVTM, CDR2 ANQGSEA. V shed 2 bases and J shed 2 bases, with 12 bases lying between them. The CDR3 DNA follows: TGCAGCGTTGAAATCTGGGGCATACAAGAGACCCAGTACTTC. This codes for CSVEIWGIQETQYF.

CDR3 DNA: TGTGCCAGCAGCTTAGCGGCGAGGGCGACGAATTCACCCCTCCACTTT. Protein sequence: CASSLAARATNSPLHF. This rearrangement joins TRBV11-1 to TRBJ1-6; D is unclear. The V gene lost 0 bases and the J gene lost 7 bases, with 13 bases spanning the gap. Germline V lookup: CDR1 SGHAT, CDR2 FQDESV (reference sequence). CDR3 length: 16 residues.

This clone occurred a few times. In DNA form, the CDR3 reads TGTGCCACCTTTACCGGGGAGCTGTTTTTT. Translating it yields CATFTGELFF. This chain joins TRBV7-8 and TRBJ2-2; D gene unclear. Deletions cut 10 bases from V and 5 bases from J, with 5 bases between. This CDR3 has 10 amino acids. The germline V gene encodes CDR1 SGHVS and CDR2 FQNEAQ.

The rearrangement links TRBV20-1 to TRBJ2-7, with D maybe TRBD2 (5 bases). There are 11 residues in the CDR3. Trimming pared 6 bases from V and 6 bases from J, leaving 12 bases between. The V gene's germline CDR1 is DFQATT and CDR2 SNEGSKA (reference sequence). CDR3 region: CSAGFRGEQYF. In nucleotides, the CDR3 is TGCAGTGCCGGATTCCGGGGCGAGCAGTACTTC.